A selection of T cell receptor beta chains follows, all from one sample in a study of blood T cell repertoires in COVID-19. TCRdb's table, derived via immunoSEQ multiplex PCR, lists solely in-frame clones and lacks some. The sample includes under 200,000 clones, around nine tenths of them seen just once. Input material: peripheral blood. The receptors stem from a woman aged 80 or over with COVID-19, enrolled during active disease. The CDR3 runs from the conserved cysteine through the conserved F or W. D genes are given only for firm matches. Clone sizes are given selectively: once, few, many, or a class where the clone is expanded.

d_call cdr3_length j_call clone_size v_call cdr3_nt cdr3_aa
TRBD1 19 TRBJ2-6 - TRBV7-9 TGTGCCAGCAGCCAGCCGGGACAGGTAACGATCTCTGGGGCCAACGTCCTGACTTTC CASSQPGQVTISGANVLTF
TRBD1 15 TRBJ2-3 - TRBV2 TGTGCCAGCAGCGCACAGGGGTCCAGCACAGATACGCAGTATTTT CASSAQGSSTDTQYF
TRBD2 14 TRBJ2-3 - TRBV5-6 TGTGCCAGCAGCCCGGCCGCGGGAGTGGAAACGCAGTATTTT CASSPAAGVETQYF
- 13 TRBJ1-2 - TRBV10-2 TGCGCCAGCAGTGACCCTGGACAGCCGCCCCGCACCTTC CASSDPGQPPRTF
- 12 TRBJ2-5 - TRBV9 TGTGCCAGCAGCGTTAGGGGGGAGACCCAGTACTTC CASSVRGETQYF
- 15 TRBJ2-1 - TRBV19 TGTGCCAGTAGTATAGGTGATCGAGGGTTAGATGAGCAGTTCTTC CASSIGDRGLDEQFF
- 17 TRBJ2-7 - TRBV6-2/TRBV6-3 TGTGCCAGCAGTTCACTCCCGGGGATTAGCGGAGTTTACGAGCAGTACTTC CASSSLPGISGVYEQYF
- 13 TRBJ2-3 few TRBV19 TGTGCCAGTAGTATAGCGCCAGGGAATACGCAGTATTTT CASSIAPGNTQYF
- 13 TRBJ1-1 few TRBV3-1/TRBV3-2 TGTGCCAGCAGCCTGGTCAGAAACACTGAAGCTTTCTTT CASSLVRNTEAFF
TRBD1 13 TRBJ2-1 - TRBV5-8 TGTGCCAGCAGCTTACAGGGGTGGGATGAGCAGTTCTTC CASSLQGWDEQFF
- 15 TRBJ2-5 - TRBV3-1/TRBV3-2 TGTGCCAGCAGCCAGGGTGGACAGCCCCAAGAGACCCAGTACTTC CASSQGGQPQETQYF
- 14 TRBJ2-1 - TRBV5-1 TGCGCCAGCAGCTTGGTTGTAGGGGGTAATTCGTTGTTCTTC CASSLVVGGNSLFF
- 16 TRBJ1-3 - TRBV23-1 TGCGCCAGCAGTCGAACAAACGGGGGGTCTGGAAACACCATATATTTT CASSRTNGGSGNTIYF
- 15 TRBJ1-1 - TRBV3-1/TRBV3-2 TGTGCCAGCAGCCAACTTGACAGACCGAACACTGAAGCTTTCTTT CASSQLDRPNTEAFF
TRBD1 15 TRBJ1-1 - TRBV5-4 TGTGCCAGCAGCCTACCAGGGGGCTTGGGTACTGAAGCTTTCTTT CASSLPGGLGTEAFF
- 14 TRBJ1-2 few TRBV28 TGTGCCAGCAGTTTAATGGGGGGAGGACAAGGCTACACCTTC CASSLMGGGQGYTF
- 14 TRBJ1-1 once TRBV5-8 TGTGCCAGCAGCTCGCCCAGGATGAACACTGAAGCTTTCTTT CASSSPRMNTEAFF
- 15 TRBJ1-5 - TRBV7-8 TGTGCCAGCAGCTTACTGTCGGGGGACAATCAGCCCCAGCATTTT CASSLLSGDNQPQHF
- 16 TRBJ2-7 once TRBV7-2 TGTGCCAGCAGCTTAGCAGCCTCTAACCCCCACTACGAGCAGTACTTC CASSLAASNPHYEQYF
TRBD2 17 TRBJ2-1 - TRBV4-2 TGTGCCAGCAGCCTGAGGGGAGCGGGCAAAGCGGGGAATGAGCAGTTCTTC CASSLRGAGKAGNEQFF
TRBD1 13 TRBJ2-5 once TRBV3-1/TRBV3-2 TGTGCCAGCAGCCAATTGAGACAGGGGACCCAGTACTTC CASSQLRQGTQYF
TRBD1 15 TRBJ1-6 - TRBV2 TGTGCCAGCACAAGGGACAGGGGATTTGGTTCACCCCTCCACTTT CASTRDRGFGSPLHF
- 13 TRBJ1-5 - TRBV19 TGTGCCAGTAGTGGCTGGACAGACCAGCCCCAGCATTTT CASSGWTDQPQHF
TRBD1 15 TRBJ2-7 - TRBV28 TGTGCCAGCAGTCCCCCTCTCGCACAGGGGGACGAGCAGTACTTC CASSPPLAQGDEQYF
- 14 TRBJ2-1 - TRBV2 TGTGCCAGCAGGGCTAGCGCGACCTACAATGAGCAGTTCTTC CASRASATYNEQFF
- 14 TRBJ1-1 - TRBV21-1 TGTGCCAGCAGCAATTACCGCCGGGACACTGAAGCTTTCTTT CASSNYRRDTEAFF
- 15 TRBJ1-1 - TRBV5-1 TGCGCCAGCAGCTTGGCCGGGGGAGGGAACACTGAAGCTTTCTTT CASSLAGGGNTEAFF
TRBD2 18 TRBJ2-2 few TRBV7-6 TGTGCCAGCAGCTTGACGCTCCCGGGGGGAACGAACACCGGGGAGCTGTTTTTT CASSLTLPGGTNTGELFF
TRBD1 14 TRBJ1-1 - TRBV7-2 TGTGCCAGCAGCTTAGCGACAGGGGAGGGGAAAGCTTTCTTT CASSLATGEGKAFF
TRBD2 17 TRBJ2-3 - TRBV7-2 TGTGCCAGCAGCTTACGTGGCGGGAGGGCCGAAACAGATACGCAGTATTTT CASSLRGGRAETDTQYF
TRBD2 17 TRBJ2-1 - TRBV10-3 TGTGCCATCAGTGAAGAGGCGGGAGTAGTCACCTACAATGAGCAGTTCTTC CAISEEAGVVTYNEQFF
TRBD1 12 TRBJ1-1 - TRBV28 TGTGCCAGCAGGACAGGGGGCACTGAAGCTTTCTTT CASRTGGTEAFF
- 15 TRBJ2-1 - TRBV11-2 TGTGCCAGCAGCCCATATAGCGCCCCCTACAATGAGCAGTTCTTC CASSPYSAPYNEQFF
- 15 TRBJ1-6 - TRBV11-2 TGTGCCAGCAGCTTAACTCTCTCCTATAATTCACCCCTCCACTTT CASSLTLSYNSPLHF
TRBD1 13 TRBJ1-2 - TRBV7-2 TGTGCCAGCAGCCCCGACAGGGGAAGTGGCTACACCTTC CASSPDRGSGYTF
TRBD1 14 TRBJ1-6 few TRBV5-4 TGTGCCAGCAGGTCCGGGACAGATAATTCACCCCTCCACTTT CASRSGTDNSPLHF
- 12 TRBJ2-7 - TRBV28 TGTGCCAGCAGTTTTTCATTCTACGAGCAGTACTTC CASSFSFYEQYF
- 14 TRBJ2-2 - TRBV18 TGTGCCAGCTCATCATCGGAGAGGACCGGGGAGCTGTTTTTT CASSSSERTGELFF
- 14 TRBJ1-1 few TRBV4-2 TGTGCCAGCAGCCCCCCCGGGTCGAACACTGAAGCTTTCTTT CASSPPGSNTEAFF
TRBD2 16 TRBJ2-3 - TRBV4-2 TGTGCCAGCAGCCAAGGCCTAGCGGGAGATGGGAATACGCAGTATTTT CASSQGLAGDGNTQYF
TRBD1 12 TRBJ1-2 once TRBV29-1 TGCAGCGTGGTACAGGGGAACTATGGCTACACCTTC CSVVQGNYGYTF
TRBD2 14 TRBJ2-7 - TRBV13 TGTGCCAGCAGCGACGGGACTAGCGCGCAAGAGCAGTACTTC CASSDGTSAQEQYF